This T cell receptor (beta chain) was captured by sequencing in a study of T-cell reconstitution after alpha-beta-depleted transplantation in children. Study-wide points: Among T cells one year after transplant, newly produced cells accounted for most counts and diversity.

Only a few counts were recorded for this clonotype. Its antigen is unidentified. This CDR3 is 14 amino acids long. Trimming took off 11 bases at V and 0 bases at J, with 16 bases between the two ends. Germline CDR1 reads MNHEY; CDR2 reads SVGEGT. Preparation of the TCRbeta library used unique molecular identifiers. TCRdb analysed the PCR reads with MiXCR anew, one entry per CDR3 protein. The sample lists about 460,000 distinct CDR3 sequences, over 9.5% seen once, with about 14% in the top ten. The sample in question was PBMCs, mostly from graft donor cells, obtained 180 days after TCRalphabeta/CD19-depleted stem cell transplant. The clonotype comes from a female patient aged 2-15 years who had a stem cell transplant for aplastic anemia, so the T cells may come from the graft donor. The V gene is TRBV6-2 or TRBV6-3, the J gene TRBJ1-1; D is undetermined. CDR3 sequence: CAAAGSPLNTEAFF. In DNA, the CDR3 is TGTGCCGCTGCGGGGTCACCGTTGAACACTGAAGCTTTCTTT.